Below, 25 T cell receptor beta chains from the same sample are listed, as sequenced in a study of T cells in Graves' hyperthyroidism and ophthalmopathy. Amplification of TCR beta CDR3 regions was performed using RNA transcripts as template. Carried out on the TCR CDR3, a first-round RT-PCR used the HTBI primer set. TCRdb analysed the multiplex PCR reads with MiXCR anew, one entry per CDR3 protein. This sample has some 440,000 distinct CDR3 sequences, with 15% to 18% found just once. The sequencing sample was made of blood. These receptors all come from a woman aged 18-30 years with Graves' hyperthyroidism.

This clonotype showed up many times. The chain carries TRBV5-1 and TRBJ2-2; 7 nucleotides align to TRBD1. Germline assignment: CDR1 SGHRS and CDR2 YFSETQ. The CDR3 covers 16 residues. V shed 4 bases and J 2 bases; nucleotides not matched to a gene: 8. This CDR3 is CASSLRGTVNTGELFF. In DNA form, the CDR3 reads TGCGCCAGCAGCCTGCGTGGGACAGTAAACACCGGGGAGCTGTTTTTT.

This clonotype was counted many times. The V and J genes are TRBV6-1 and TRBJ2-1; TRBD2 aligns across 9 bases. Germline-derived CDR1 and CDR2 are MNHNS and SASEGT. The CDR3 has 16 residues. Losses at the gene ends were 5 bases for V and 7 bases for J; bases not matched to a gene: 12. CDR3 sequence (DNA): TGTGCCAGCAGTCGTCCTTCGGGACTAGCTTCTAATGAGCAGTTCTTC. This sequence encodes CASSRPSGLASNEQFF.

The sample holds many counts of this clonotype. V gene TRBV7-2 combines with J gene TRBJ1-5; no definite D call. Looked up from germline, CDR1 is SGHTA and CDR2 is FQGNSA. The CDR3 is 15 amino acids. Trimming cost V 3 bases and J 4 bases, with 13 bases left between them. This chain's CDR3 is CASSFEGRRNQPQHF. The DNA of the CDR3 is TGTGCCAGCAGCTTCGAAGGACGGCGTAATCAGCCCCAGCATTTT.

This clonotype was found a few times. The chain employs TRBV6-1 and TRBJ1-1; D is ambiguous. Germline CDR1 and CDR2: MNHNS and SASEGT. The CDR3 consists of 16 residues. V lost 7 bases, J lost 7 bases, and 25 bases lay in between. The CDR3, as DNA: TGTGCCAGCAACCAAGAACGTGTGGCCGGTTACAGTGAAGCTTTCTTT. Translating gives CASNQERVAGYSEAFF.

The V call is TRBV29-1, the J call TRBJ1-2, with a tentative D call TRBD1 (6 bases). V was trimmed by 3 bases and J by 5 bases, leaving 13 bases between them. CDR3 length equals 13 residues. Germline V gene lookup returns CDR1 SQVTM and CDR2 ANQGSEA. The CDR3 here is CSVDRGDSYGYTF. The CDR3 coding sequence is TGCAGCGTTGATAGGGGGGATTCTTATGGCTACACCTTC.

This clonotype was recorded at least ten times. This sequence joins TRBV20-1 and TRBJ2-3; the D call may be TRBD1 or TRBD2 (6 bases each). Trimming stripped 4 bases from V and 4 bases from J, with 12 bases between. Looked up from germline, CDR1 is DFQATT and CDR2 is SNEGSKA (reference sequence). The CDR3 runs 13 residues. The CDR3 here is CSAINGGADTQYF. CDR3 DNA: TGCAGTGCTATTAACGGGGGCGCAGATACGCAGTATTTT.

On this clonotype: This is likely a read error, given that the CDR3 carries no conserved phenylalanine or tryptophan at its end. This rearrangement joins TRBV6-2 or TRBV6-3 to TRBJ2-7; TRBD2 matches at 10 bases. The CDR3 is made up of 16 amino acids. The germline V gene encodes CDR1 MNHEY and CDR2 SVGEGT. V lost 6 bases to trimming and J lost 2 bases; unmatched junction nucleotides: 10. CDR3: CASSPHSGGYAYEQYL. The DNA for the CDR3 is TGTGCCAGCAGCCCTCATAGCGGGGGGTACGCCTACGAGCAGTACCTC.

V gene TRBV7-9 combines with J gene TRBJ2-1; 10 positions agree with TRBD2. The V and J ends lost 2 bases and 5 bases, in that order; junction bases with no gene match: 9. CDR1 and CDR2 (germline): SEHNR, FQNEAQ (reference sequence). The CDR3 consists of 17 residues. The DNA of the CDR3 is TGTGCCAGCAGCTTAAGGCTAGCGGGAGTCAGTAACAATGAGCAGTTCTTC. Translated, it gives CASSLRLAGVSNNEQFF.

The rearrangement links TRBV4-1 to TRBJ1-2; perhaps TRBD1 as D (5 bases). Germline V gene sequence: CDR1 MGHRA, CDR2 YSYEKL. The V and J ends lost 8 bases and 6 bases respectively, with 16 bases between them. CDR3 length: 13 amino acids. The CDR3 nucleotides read TGCGCCAGCCGCAGAGCGGGGGGGGATGGCTACACCTTC. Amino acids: CASRRAGGDGYTF.

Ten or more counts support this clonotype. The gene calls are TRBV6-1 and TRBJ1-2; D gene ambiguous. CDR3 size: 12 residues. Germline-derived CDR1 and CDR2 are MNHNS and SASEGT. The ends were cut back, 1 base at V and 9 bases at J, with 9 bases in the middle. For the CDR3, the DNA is TGTGCCAGCAGTGAAGGGGATTTGAGCTACACCTTC. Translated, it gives CASSEGDLSYTF.

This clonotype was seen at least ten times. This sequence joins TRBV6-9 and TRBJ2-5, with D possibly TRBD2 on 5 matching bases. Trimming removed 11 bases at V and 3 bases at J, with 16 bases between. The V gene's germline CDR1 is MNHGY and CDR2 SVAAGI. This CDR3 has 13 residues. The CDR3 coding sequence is TGTGCCTCCCGGGATGCGGGCAAAGAGACCCAGTACTTC. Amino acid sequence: CASRDAGKETQYF.

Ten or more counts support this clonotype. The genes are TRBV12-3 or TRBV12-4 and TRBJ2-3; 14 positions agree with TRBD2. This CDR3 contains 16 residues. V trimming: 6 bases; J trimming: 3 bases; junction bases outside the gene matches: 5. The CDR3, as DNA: TGTGCCAGCAGCCCCGGGACTAGCGGGAGAACAGATACGCAGTATTTT. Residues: CASSPGTSGRTDTQYF.

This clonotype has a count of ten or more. This CDR3 reads CASSLFRGHQYF. Written as DNA, the CDR3 is TGTGCCAGCAGTTTATTTCGGGGGCACCAGTACTTC. The J gene is TRBJ2-5, the V gene TRBV12-3 or TRBV12-4; D is tentatively TRBD1 or TRBD2 (6 bases each). This CDR3 spans 12 amino acids. Deletions cut 2 bases from V and 10 bases from J, with 11 bases between.

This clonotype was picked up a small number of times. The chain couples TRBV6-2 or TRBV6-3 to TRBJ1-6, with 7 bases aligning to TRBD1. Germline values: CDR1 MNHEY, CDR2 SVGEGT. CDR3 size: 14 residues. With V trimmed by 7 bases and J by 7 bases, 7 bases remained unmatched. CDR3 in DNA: TGTGCCAGCAAAATCACAGGGGACAATTCACCCCTCCACTTT. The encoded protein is CASKITGDNSPLHF.

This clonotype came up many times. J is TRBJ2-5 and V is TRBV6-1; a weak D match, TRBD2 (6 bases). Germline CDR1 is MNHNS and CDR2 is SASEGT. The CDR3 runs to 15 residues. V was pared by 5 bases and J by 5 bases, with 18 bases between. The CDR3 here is CASSRTPGRWETQYF. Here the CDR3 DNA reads TGTGCCAGCAGTCGAACGCCAGGGAGGTGGGAGACCCAGTACTTC.

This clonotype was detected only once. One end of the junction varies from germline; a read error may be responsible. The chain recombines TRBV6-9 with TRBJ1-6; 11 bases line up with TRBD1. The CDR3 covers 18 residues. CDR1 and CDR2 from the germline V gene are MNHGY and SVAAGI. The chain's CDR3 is CASSYGQGANWKGSSLHF. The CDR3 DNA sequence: TGTGCCAGCAGTTACGGACAGGGGGCTAATTGGAAGGGTTCATCCCTCCACTTT.

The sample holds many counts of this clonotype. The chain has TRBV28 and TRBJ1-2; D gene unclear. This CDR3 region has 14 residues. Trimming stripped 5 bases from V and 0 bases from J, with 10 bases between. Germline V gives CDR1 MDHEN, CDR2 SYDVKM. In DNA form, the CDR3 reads TGTGCCAGCAGTCCCCGGCATCCTAACTATGGCTACACCTTC. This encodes CASSPRHPNYGYTF.

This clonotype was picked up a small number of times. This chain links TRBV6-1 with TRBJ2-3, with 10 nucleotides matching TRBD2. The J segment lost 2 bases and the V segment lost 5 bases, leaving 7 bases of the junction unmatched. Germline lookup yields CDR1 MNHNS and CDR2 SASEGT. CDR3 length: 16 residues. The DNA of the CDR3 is TGTGCCAGCAGTACTGGACTAGCGGAGGTCACAGATACGCAGTATTTT. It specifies CASSTGLAEVTDTQYF.

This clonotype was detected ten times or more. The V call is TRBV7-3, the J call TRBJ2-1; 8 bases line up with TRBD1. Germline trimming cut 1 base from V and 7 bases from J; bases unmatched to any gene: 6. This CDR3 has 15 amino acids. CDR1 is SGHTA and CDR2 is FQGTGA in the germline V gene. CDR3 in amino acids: CASSLNRGVENEQFF. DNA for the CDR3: TGTGCCAGCAGCTTAAACAGGGGGGTGGAAAATGAGCAGTTCTTC.

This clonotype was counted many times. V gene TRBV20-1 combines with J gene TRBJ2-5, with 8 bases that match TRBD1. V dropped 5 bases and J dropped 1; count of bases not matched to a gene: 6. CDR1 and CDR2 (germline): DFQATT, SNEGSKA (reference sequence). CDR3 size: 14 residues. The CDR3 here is CSAAMTGAQETQYF. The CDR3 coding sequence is TGCAGTGCTGCTATGACAGGGGCCCAAGAGACCCAGTACTTC.

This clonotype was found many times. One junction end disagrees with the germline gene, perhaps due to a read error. CDR3 sequence: CASSSAQASGETQYF. In DNA, the CDR3 is TGTGCCAGCAGTTCCGCGCAGGCTAGCGGGGAGACCCAATACTTC. The J gene is TRBJ2-5, the V gene TRBV28; the match to TRBD2 covers 9 bases. Per the germline V gene, CDR1 is MDHEN and CDR2 is SYDVKM. The CDR3 totals 15 residues. The full variable domain, completed using reference TRBV28 and TRBJ2-5, is DVKVTQSSRYLVKRTGEKVFLECVQDMDHENMFWYRQDPGLGLRLIYFSYDVKMKEKGDIPEGYSVSREKKERFSLILESASTNQTSMYLCASSSAQASGETQYFGPGTRLLVL.

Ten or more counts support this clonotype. The CDR3 reads CASSLGVSEQYF. CDR3 nucleotides: TGTGCCAGCAGTTTGGGGGTTAGCGAGCAGTACTTC. The chain uses TRBV28 and TRBJ2-7, with D perhaps given as TRBD1 or TRBD2 (5 bases each). Germline values: CDR1 MDHEN, CDR2 SYDVKM. The CDR3 runs to 12 residues. Deletions cut 3 bases from V and 6 bases from J, with 9 bases between.

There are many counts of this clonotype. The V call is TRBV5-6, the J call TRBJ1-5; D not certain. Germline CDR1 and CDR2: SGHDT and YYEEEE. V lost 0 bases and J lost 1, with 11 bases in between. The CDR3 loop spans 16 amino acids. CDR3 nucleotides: TGTGCCAGCAGCTTGGGTCGGGGAAAAAGCAATCAGCCCCAGCATTTT. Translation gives CASSLGRGKSNQPQHF. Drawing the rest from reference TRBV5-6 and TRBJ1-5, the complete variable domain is DAGVTQSPTHLIKTRGQQVTLRCSPKSGHDTVSWYQQALGQGPQFIFQYYEEEERQRGNFPDRFSGHQFPNYSSELNVNALLLGDSALYLCASSLGRGKSNQPQHFGDGTRLSIL.

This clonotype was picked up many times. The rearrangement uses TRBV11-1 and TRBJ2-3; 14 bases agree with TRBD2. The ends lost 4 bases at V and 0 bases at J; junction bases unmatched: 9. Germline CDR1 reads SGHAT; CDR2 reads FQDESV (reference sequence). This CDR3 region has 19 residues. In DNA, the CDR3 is TGTGCCAGCAGCTCCCGACTAGCGGGGGGGCAAACTAGCACAGATACGCAGTATTTT. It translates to CASSSRLAGGQTSTDTQYF.

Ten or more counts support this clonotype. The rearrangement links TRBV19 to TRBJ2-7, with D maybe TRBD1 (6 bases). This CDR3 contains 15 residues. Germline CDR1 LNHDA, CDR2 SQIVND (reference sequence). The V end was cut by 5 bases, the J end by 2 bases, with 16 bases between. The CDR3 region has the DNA TGTGCCAGTAGTGTATCCGGGACACCAACCTACGAGCAGTACTTC. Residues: CASSVSGTPTYEQYF. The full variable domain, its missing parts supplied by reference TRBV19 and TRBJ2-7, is DGGITQSPKYLFRKEGQNVTLSCEQNLNHDAMYWYRQDPGQGLRLIYYSQIVNDFQKGDIAEGYSVSREKKESFPLTVTSAQKNPTAFYLCASSVSGTPTYEQYFGPGTRLTVT.